The rows below give T cell receptor beta chains drawn from one sample of a study of cytomegalovirus exposure and HLA in healthy donors. TCRdb keeps only in-frame clones here, not all; method: immunoSEQ multiplex PCR. The sample has about 120,000 clones; over 9.5% are singletons. Specimen: PBMCs. These receptor sequences come from a woman under 30 in good health and CMV-seropositive. Both conserved end residues are part of each CDR3. Each record gives: clone size, J gene, CDR3 length, V gene, D gene, CDR3 protein, CDR3 DNA. The D gene is left open where the match is weak. Rows give clone size only sometimes, using once, few, many, or a class for an expanded clone.

size: -
J: TRBJ1-1
length: 12
V: TRBV18
D: -
CDR3: CASSRGDTEAFF
DNA: TGTGCCAGCTCACGAGGCGACACTGAAGCTTTCTTT

size: -
J: TRBJ2-3
length: 16
V: TRBV4-2
D: TRBD2
CDR3: CASSQLAGVAADTQYF
DNA: TGTGCCAGCAGCCAACTAGCGGGAGTAGCGGCAGATACGCAGTATTTT

size: few
J: TRBJ1-3
length: 15
V: TRBV6-6
D: -
CDR3: CASSARPSSGNTIYF
DNA: TGTGCCAGCAGTGCCCGTCCTAGTTCTGGAAACACCATATATTTT

size: -
J: TRBJ1-1
length: 13
V: TRBV5-4
D: TRBD1
CDR3: CASFGQGATEAFF
DNA: TGTGCCAGCTTCGGACAGGGCGCGACTGAAGCTTTCTTT

size: few
J: TRBJ2-7
length: 13
V: TRBV7-2
D: -
CDR3: CASSSVFRYEQYF
DNA: TGTGCCAGCAGCTCCGTTTTCAGATATGAGCAGTACTTC

size: -
J: TRBJ1-6
length: 15
V: TRBV15
D: -
CDR3: CATAGMGFNNSPLHF
DNA: TGTGCCACTGCGGGCATGGGGTTTAATAATTCACCCCTCCACTTT

size: few
J: TRBJ1-1
length: 13
V: TRBV27
D: -
CDR3: CASSLAGNTEAFF
DNA: TGTGCCAGCAGTTTAGCAGGGAACACTGAGGCTTTCTTT

size: -
J: TRBJ2-7
length: 16
V: TRBV14
D: TRBD1
CDR3: CASSRPYRDRSVEQYF
DNA: TGTGCCAGCAGCCGCCCATACCGGGACAGAAGTGTCGAGCAGTACTTC

size: few
J: TRBJ2-7
length: 13
V: TRBV4-1
D: -
CDR3: CASSQETGYEQYF
DNA: TGCGCCAGCAGCCAAGAGACAGGCTACGAGCAGTACTTC

size: few
J: TRBJ2-1
length: 13
V: TRBV5-6
D: -
CDR3: CASSPGAYNEQFF
DNA: TGTGCCAGCAGCCCGGGGGCCTACAATGAGCAGTTCTTC

size: few
J: TRBJ2-7
length: 14
V: TRBV4-2
D: -
CDR3: CASSQEAVTYEQYF
DNA: TGTGCCAGCAGCCAAGAAGCTGTTACCTACGAGCAGTACTTC

size: -
J: TRBJ2-3
length: 15
V: TRBV2
D: TRBD2
CDR3: CASRTLAGGSDTQYF
DNA: TGTGCCAGCAGAACACTAGCGGGAGGCTCGGATACGCAGTATTTT

size: few
J: TRBJ2-3
length: 15
V: TRBV25-1
D: TRBD1
CDR3: CASRDTGAGADTQYF
DNA: TGTGCCAGCAGGGATACAGGGGCTGGCGCAGATACGCAGTATTTT

size: few
J: TRBJ2-5
length: 13
V: TRBV30
D: -
CDR3: CAWSVRMGGTQYF
DNA: TGTGCCTGGAGTGTACGGATGGGAGGGACCCAGTACTTC

size: few
J: TRBJ2-2
length: 14
V: TRBV7-8
D: -
CDR3: CASSLSENTGELFF
DNA: TGTGCCAGCAGTTTGAGCGAGAACACCGGGGAGCTGTTTTTT

size: -
J: TRBJ2-7
length: 16
V: TRBV5-4
D: TRBD2
CDR3: CASSSGSGGPPYEQYF
DNA: TGTGCCAGCAGCTCTGGATCGGGAGGGCCCCCCTACGAGCAGTACTTC

size: few
J: TRBJ2-7
length: 15
V: TRBV2
D: TRBD2
CDR3: CASRPGLAGVREQYF
DNA: TGTGCCAGCAGGCCCGGACTAGCGGGAGTCCGCGAGCAGTACTTC

size: few
J: TRBJ2-7
length: 14
V: TRBV5-1
D: -
CDR3: CASSLQLGGDEQYF
DNA: TGCGCCAGCAGCTTGCAACTAGGAGGAGACGAGCAGTACTTC

size: -
J: TRBJ2-5
length: 16
V: TRBV5-4
D: TRBD1
CDR3: CASSKGQGRLEGEQYF
DNA: TGTGCCAGCAGCAAGGGACAGGGACGCCTTGAGGGGGAGCAGTACTTC

size: few
J: TRBJ2-1
length: 19
V: TRBV28
D: TRBD2
CDR3: CASSLQREGNLVGVNEQFF
DNA: TGTGCCAGCAGTTTACAGAGGGAGGGCAATCTGGTAGGGGTCAATGAGCAGTTCTTC

size: -
J: TRBJ2-4
length: 13
V: TRBV4-1
D: -
CDR3: CASSPRDKDIQYF
DNA: TGCGCCAGCAGCCCCCGGGACAAGGACATTCAGTACTTC

size: few
J: TRBJ1-1
length: 10
V: TRBV20-1
D: TRBD1
CDR3: CSAQGAEAFF
DNA: TGCAGTGCTCAGGGGGCTGAAGCTTTCTTT

size: few
J: TRBJ1-1
length: 13
V: TRBV28
D: -
CDR3: CASSLQMNTEAFF
DNA: TGTGCCAGCAGTCTTCAGATGAACACTGAAGCTTTCTTT

size: -
J: TRBJ2-1
length: 9
V: TRBV29-1
D: -
CDR3: CSASSVRFF
DNA: TGCAGCGCTAGTAGTGTGCGGTTCTTC

size: -
J: TRBJ1-2
length: 15
V: TRBV6-4
D: TRBD1
CDR3: CASSDPDRGDGGYTF
DNA: TGTGCCAGCAGTGACCCGGACAGGGGAGACGGCGGCTACACCTTC

size: -
J: TRBJ2-1
length: 16
V: TRBV27
D: TRBD2
CDR3: CASSSLAGGEWDEQFF
DNA: TGTGCCAGCAGTTCACTAGCGGGAGGTGAGTGGGATGAGCAGTTCTTC

size: -
J: TRBJ2-6
length: 15
V: TRBV11-2
D: TRBD1
CDR3: CASAQGASGANVLTF
DNA: TGTGCCAGCGCACAGGGGGCGTCTGGGGCCAACGTCCTGACTTTC

size: -
J: TRBJ2-1
length: 19
V: TRBV11-2
D: -
CDR3: CASSFPGSASISSYNEQFF
DNA: TGTGCCAGCAGCTTTCCCGGGTCGGCTTCTATTAGCTCCTACAATGAGCAGTTCTTC

size: -
J: TRBJ1-5
length: 14
V: TRBV28
D: -
CDR3: CASREPNRNQPQHF
DNA: TGTGCCAGCAGAGAACCAAACAGGAATCAGCCCCAGCATTTT

size: few
J: TRBJ2-1
length: 14
V: TRBV5-4
D: -
CDR3: CASREGPGGYEQFF
DNA: TGTGCCAGCAGGGAGGGGCCGGGTGGCTATGAGCAGTTCTTC

size: few
J: TRBJ2-3
length: 16
V: TRBV27
D: -
CDR3: CASSPLLGGPTDTQYF
DNA: TGTGCCAGCAGTCCCCTTCTTGGCGGGCCCACAGATACGCAGTATTTT

size: -
J: TRBJ2-2
length: 12
V: TRBV6-1
D: -
CDR3: CATVAFTGELFF
DNA: TGTGCCACCGTAGCTTTCACCGGGGAGCTGTTTTTT

size: -
J: TRBJ2-1
length: 16
V: TRBV4-2
D: TRBD2
CDR3: CASSQLAGGVYNEQFF
DNA: TGTGCCAGCAGCCAACTAGCGGGAGGGGTTTACAATGAGCAGTTCTTC

size: -
J: TRBJ2-3
length: 17
V: TRBV5-1
D: -
CDR3: CASSSPTPGAGTDTQYF
DNA: TGCGCCAGCAGCTCACCCACCCCAGGGGCGGGCACAGATACGCAGTATTTT

size: few
J: TRBJ1-1
length: 13
V: TRBV5-1
D: -
CDR3: CASSLAENTEAFF
DNA: TGCGCCAGCAGCTTGGCAGAGAACACTGAAGCTTTCTTT

size: few
J: TRBJ2-7
length: 14
V: TRBV7-9
D: TRBD1
CDR3: CASSDTGTDYEQYF
DNA: TGTGCCAGCAGTGATACCGGGACAGACTACGAGCAGTACTTC

size: few
J: TRBJ2-3
length: 14
V: TRBV28
D: TRBD1
CDR3: CASAGTGRTDTQYF
DNA: TGTGCCAGCGCGGGGACAGGGAGAACAGATACGCAGTATTTT

size: few
J: TRBJ2-5
length: 16
V: TRBV10-1
D: TRBD1
CDR3: CASTYVRGQTRETQYF
DNA: TGCGCCAGCACCTACGTAAGGGGGCAAACACGAGAGACCCAGTACTTC

size: few
J: TRBJ2-7
length: 14
V: TRBV7-2
D: TRBD1
CDR3: CASSRYRGSYEQYF
DNA: TGTGCCAGCAGCCGCTACAGGGGCTCCTACGAGCAGTACTTC

size: few
J: TRBJ2-7
length: 14
V: TRBV29-1
D: -
CDR3: CSVVFPSNSYEQYF
DNA: TGCAGCGTTGTCTTCCCTAGCAACTCCTACGAGCAGTACTTC

size: few
J: TRBJ1-1
length: 11
V: TRBV28
D: -
CDR3: CASSLTRQAFF
DNA: TGTGCCAGCAGTTTAACCAGGCAAGCTTTCTTT

size: few
J: TRBJ2-5
length: 11
V: TRBV20-1
D: -
CDR3: CSARALSFQYF
DNA: TGCAGTGCTAGAGCCCTTTCGTTCCAGTACTTC

size: -
J: TRBJ2-7
length: 15
V: TRBV6-5
D: TRBD1
CDR3: CASSYFSGTEYEQYF
DNA: TGTGCCAGCAGTTACTTCTCCGGGACAGAATACGAGCAGTACTTC

size: -
J: TRBJ2-3
length: 14
V: TRBV6-1
D: -
CDR3: CASALAQSTDTQYF
DNA: TGTGCCAGCGCCCTAGCCCAAAGCACAGATACGCAGTATTTT